This T cell receptor beta chain was profiled in a study of shared clonotypes between healthy human individuals. The wider study: Donor ages ranged 18 to 49 years: a couple of women, a few men.

This clone was observed a single time. How the authors handled the data: ImmunoSEQ output held junction-only sequences without quality scores, so filtering differed. Clones were read by immunoSEQ multiplex PCR, and TCRdb kept only the in-frame ones, dropping some. From that table come the V and J calls and clone size; the DNA was used to work out D and trimming. The sample consists of 550,000 to 600,000 clones, around 77% of them appearing once. Adult Caucasians living in Nashville, Tennessee made up all of the donors. Germline CDR1 and CDR2: LNHDA and SQIVND (reference sequence). CDR3 length: 14 residues. Trimming pared 2 bases from V and 4 bases from J, leaving 11 bases between.

The sequence came from a middle-aged woman in good health. Some clones in this sample may be carry-over from other donors' samples. The specimen was PBMCs. V usage is TRBV19 and J usage is TRBJ1-2; D uncertain. The CDR3 sequence: CASSITGLSYGYTF. CDR3 DNA sequence: TGTGCCAGTAGTATAACCGGTCTTTCCTATGGCTACACCTTC.